The 10 T cell receptor beta chains reported below all come from one sample, sequenced in a study of blood T cell repertoires in COVID-19. Libraries were prepared by immunoSEQ multiplex PCR; TCRdb keeps only in-frame clonotypes and omits some of them. This table has fewer than 250,000 clones, approximately 83% appearing once. Sequencing was carried out using peripheral blood. All receptors come from a human donor in a cohort sampled during active COVID-19.

This rearrangement joins TRBV5-6 to TRBJ2-7; tentative D call: TRBD1 (6 bases). The CDR3 runs to 12 residues. Trimming left V 4 bases short and J 7 bases short, with 12 bases between. The V gene's germline CDR1 is SGHDT and CDR2 YYEEEE. The CDR3 sequence: CASSPGQSEQYF. The CDR3 DNA follows: TGTGCCAGCAGCCCTGGACAGTCTGAGCAGTACTTC.

The chain joins TRBV18 to TRBJ1-4; no reliable D call. The CDR3 is 13 residues long. The V end lost 6 bases, the J end lost 0 bases, and 5 bases lay between the germline ends. CDR1 KGHSH and CDR2 LQKENI come from the germline V gene. In nucleotides, the CDR3 is TGTGCCAGCTCCGGGGCAACTAATGAAAAACTGTTTTTT. It specifies CASSGATNEKLFF.

The chain couples TRBV9 to TRBJ1-1, with a tentative D call TRBD1 (6 bases). Germline loops: CDR1 SGDLS, CDR2 YYNGEE. V was cut by 4 bases and J by 5 bases, with 15 bases left in between. The CDR3 has 14 amino acids. The CDR3 region is CASSPGVGDTEAFF. The CDR3 bases are TGTGCCAGCAGCCCAGGGGTGGGGGATACTGAAGCTTTCTTT.

The V and J genes are TRBV7-9 and TRBJ2-1; D might be TRBD1 (6 bases). V was pared by 6 bases and J by 14 bases, with 20 bases between. Germline CDR1 reads SEHNR; CDR2 reads FQNEAQ (reference sequence). The CDR3 covers 13 residues. This CDR3 reads CASRQGSSGIEFF. CDR3 coding DNA: TGTGCCAGCAGACAGGGTTCGTCGGGCATAGAGTTCTTC. Supplemented by reference TRBV7-9 and TRBJ2-1, the full variable domain reads DTGVSQNPRHKITKRGQNVTFRCDPISEHNRLYWYRQTLGQGPEFLTYFQNEAQLEKSRLLSDRFSAERPKGSFSTLEIQRTEQGDSAMYLCASRQGSSGIEFFGPGTRLTVL.

This clone was seen more than once but under ten times. The chain recombines TRBV20-1 with TRBJ1-1, with a tentative D call TRBD1 (5 bases). Germline V gene lookup returns CDR1 DFQATT and CDR2 SNEGSKA (reference sequence). The CDR3 spans 11 residues. Here the CDR3 reads CWGVGGTEAFF. The CDR3 bases are TGCTGGGGGGTCGGGGGGACTGAAGCTTTCTTT.

The chain carries TRBV5-1 and TRBJ2-1; 11 nucleotides match TRBD1. Trimming took 3 bases from V and 2 from J; bases not matched to a gene: 4. Per germline, CDR1 SGHRS and CDR2 YFSETQ. The CDR3 is 16 amino acids. CDR3 DNA: TGCGCCAGCAGCTACTTGGGACAGGGGGCCTACAATGAGCAGTTCTTC. Protein: CASSYLGQGAYNEQFF.

This clone was found once. The chain employs TRBV24-1 and TRBJ2-1; D possibly corresponds to TRBD1 (5 bases). This CDR3 is built from 11 residues. Per germline, CDR1 KGHDR and CDR2 SFDVKD. The V and J ends lost 7 bases and 5 bases respectively, with 5 bases between them. The CDR3 DNA follows: TGTGCCACCAGAGGGGACAATGAGCAGTTCTTC. Its protein product is CATRGDNEQFF.

The chain recombines TRBV4-1 with TRBJ1-3; D is perhaps TRBD1 (5 bases). This CDR3 contains 15 residues. The V and J ends lost 4 bases and 9 bases respectively, with 19 bases between them. Germline V gene data show CDR1 as MGHRA and CDR2 as YSYEKL. DNA for the CDR3: TGCGCCAGCAGCCCCTCATTGGGGCTGGCCGGCACCATATATTTT. Its translation is CASSPSLGLAGTIYF.

The chain carries TRBV28 and TRBJ2-2; weak D call: TRBD2 (6 bases). The length of the CDR3 is 16 residues. Deletions cut 5 bases from V and 6 bases from J, with 19 bases between. Germline CDR1 MDHEN, CDR2 SYDVKM. Here the CDR3 DNA reads TGTGCCAGCAGTCCCCCCGGGGGATATGGCGCCGGGGAGCTGTTTTTT. Amino acids: CASSPPGGYGAGELFF.

The chain combines TRBV10-2 with TRBJ2-4; D not resolved. The V end was cut by 0 bases, the J end by 7 bases, with 7 bases between. The V gene's germline CDR1 is WSHSY and CDR2 SAAADI. CDR3 length: 13 amino acids. CDR3 nucleotides: TGCGCCAGCAGTGAGTCTGTGCGTAACATTCAGTACTTC. It encodes CASSESVRNIQYF.